This is a list of T cell receptor beta chains from one sample in a study of blood T cell repertoires in COVID-19. Method: immunoSEQ multiplex PCR; TCRdb's copy keeps in-frame clones and lacks some. The sample has roughly 250,000 clones, around 90% seen once. The sample was peripheral blood. Receptors originate from a woman aged 40 to 49 who had recovered from COVID-19. CDR3s include the opening cysteine and the closing phenylalanine or tryptophan. Fields, in order: clone size, D gene, V gene, J gene, CDR3 protein, CDR3 DNA. A D gene is named only where the DNA matches it firmly. Some rows mark clone size as missing; the rest say once, few, many or name a class of expanded clone.

clone_size: .
d_call: TRBD2
v_call: TRBV9
j_call: TRBJ2-1
cdr3_aa: CASSVGTSGVYNEQFF
cdr3_nt: TGTGCCAGCAGCGTGGGGACTAGCGGGGTCTACAATGAGCAGTTCTTC

clone_size: once
d_call: TRBD1
v_call: TRBV28
j_call: TRBJ1-1
cdr3_aa: CASSQTGGPEAFF
cdr3_nt: TGTGCCAGCAGCCAGACAGGGGGCCCTGAAGCTTTCTTT

clone_size: .
d_call: TRBD2
v_call: TRBV9
j_call: TRBJ2-1
cdr3_aa: CASSPGGGTSGVNEQFF
cdr3_nt: TGTGCCAGCAGCCCCGGGGGGGGGACTAGCGGGGTCAATGAGCAGTTCTTC

clone_size: once
d_call: .
v_call: TRBV9
j_call: TRBJ1-4
cdr3_aa: CASSVDPLEAAHSEKLFF
cdr3_nt: TGTGCCAGCAGCGTAGATCCCCTAGAGGCGGCTCATAGTGAAAAACTGTTTTTT

clone_size: .
d_call: .
v_call: TRBV18
j_call: TRBJ2-3
cdr3_aa: CASSPPGADTQYF
cdr3_nt: TGTGCCAGCTCACCACCAGGGGCAGATACGCAGTATTTT

clone_size: once
d_call: .
v_call: TRBV18
j_call: TRBJ1-2
cdr3_aa: CASSPGRLVNGYTF
cdr3_nt: TGTGCCAGCTCACCGGGGAGGTTGGTAAATGGCTACACCTTC

clone_size: .
d_call: TRBD1
v_call: TRBV10-3
j_call: TRBJ1-1
cdr3_aa: CAIRQDRINTEAFF
cdr3_nt: TGTGCCATCAGGCAGGACAGGATAAACACTGAAGCTTTCTTT

clone_size: .
d_call: TRBD2
v_call: TRBV5-1
j_call: TRBJ2-1
cdr3_aa: CASSLGPAGGGNEQFF
cdr3_nt: TGCGCCAGCAGCTTGGGCCCAGCGGGAGGGGGTAATGAGCAGTTCTTC

clone_size: few
d_call: .
v_call: TRBV6-4
j_call: TRBJ2-3
cdr3_aa: CASSDFSTTDSTDTQYF
cdr3_nt: TGTGCCAGCAGTGACTTCTCGACTACCGATAGCACAGATACGCAGTATTTT

clone_size: many
d_call: TRBD1
v_call: TRBV7-2
j_call: TRBJ1-2
cdr3_aa: CASSPGQGRGNYGYTF
cdr3_nt: TGTGCCAGCAGCCCCGGACAGGGGAGGGGTAACTATGGCTACACCTTC

clone_size: .
d_call: .
v_call: TRBV3-1/TRBV3-2
j_call: TRBJ2-7
cdr3_aa: CASRGSPPGGEQYF
cdr3_nt: TGTGCCAGCAGGGGGAGTCCCCCTGGCGGCGAGCAGTACTTC

clone_size: .
d_call: TRBD2
v_call: TRBV7-9
j_call: TRBJ2-1
cdr3_aa: CASSPGLAVDNEQFF
cdr3_nt: TGTGCCAGCAGCCCGGGACTAGCGGTCGACAATGAGCAGTTCTTC

clone_size: .
d_call: .
v_call: TRBV29-1
j_call: TRBJ2-3
cdr3_aa: CSADRPSTDTQYF
cdr3_nt: TGCAGCGCTGACAGGCCTAGCACAGATACGCAGTATTTT

clone_size: .
d_call: .
v_call: TRBV7-3
j_call: TRBJ1-1
cdr3_aa: CASSPGGPEAFF
cdr3_nt: TGTGCCAGCAGCCCGGGAGGGCCTGAAGCTTTCTTT

clone_size: .
d_call: TRBD1
v_call: TRBV7-9
j_call: TRBJ2-2
cdr3_aa: CASSFGTDTGELFF
cdr3_nt: TGTGCCAGCAGCTTCGGGACAGACACCGGGGAGCTGTTTTTT

clone_size: .
d_call: .
v_call: TRBV5-6
j_call: TRBJ2-3
cdr3_aa: CASRAGGFDTQYF
cdr3_nt: TGTGCCAGCAGAGCAGGGGGGTTTGATACGCAGTATTTT

clone_size: .
d_call: TRBD2
v_call: TRBV4-3
j_call: TRBJ2-1
cdr3_aa: CASSQEWLAGYNEQFF
cdr3_nt: TGCGCCAGCAGCCAAGAGTGGCTAGCGGGGTACAATGAGCAGTTCTTC

clone_size: .
d_call: .
v_call: TRBV21-1
j_call: TRBJ1-1
cdr3_aa: CASSKGKRAGNTEAFF
cdr3_nt: TGTGCCAGCAGCAAAGGTAAGAGGGCGGGGAACACTGAAGCTTTCTTT

clone_size: .
d_call: TRBD1
v_call: TRBV10-3
j_call: TRBJ1-1
cdr3_aa: CAISPRGTGHDTEAFF
cdr3_nt: TGTGCCATCAGCCCCCGCGGGACAGGCCATGACACTGAAGCTTTCTTT

clone_size: .
d_call: .
v_call: TRBV5-1
j_call: TRBJ1-3
cdr3_aa: CASSPTPGLGNTIYF
cdr3_nt: TGCGCCAGCAGCCCAACCCCAGGGTTGGGAAACACCATATATTTT

clone_size: .
d_call: TRBD1
v_call: TRBV24-1
j_call: TRBJ1-2
cdr3_aa: CATSDTSDRENGGYTF
cdr3_nt: TGTGCCACCAGTGATACCTCGGACAGGGAAAACGGTGGCTACACCTTC

clone_size: .
d_call: .
v_call: TRBV18
j_call: TRBJ2-7
cdr3_aa: CASSPRTPYEQYF
cdr3_nt: TGTGCCAGCTCACCAAGGACACCCTACGAGCAGTACTTC

clone_size: .
d_call: .
v_call: TRBV19
j_call: TRBJ1-1
cdr3_aa: CASSIRPTGSRPNTEAFF
cdr3_nt: TGTGCCAGTAGTATCCGGCCGACAGGTAGCCGTCCCAACACTGAAGCTTTCTTT

clone_size: .
d_call: .
v_call: TRBV9
j_call: TRBJ1-1
cdr3_aa: CASSVGGDTEAFF
cdr3_nt: TGTGCCAGCAGCGTAGGGGGGGACACTGAAGCTTTCTTT

clone_size: .
d_call: TRBD2
v_call: TRBV5-1
j_call: TRBJ2-1
cdr3_aa: CASATSNKIAGSSYNEQFF
cdr3_nt: TGCGCCAGCGCGACCAGCAACAAAATAGCGGGCAGCTCCTACAATGAGCAGTTCTTC

clone_size: .
d_call: TRBD1
v_call: TRBV7-2
j_call: TRBJ2-2
cdr3_aa: CASSSGTTGVGVTGELFF
cdr3_nt: TGTGCCAGCAGCTCCGGAACCACAGGGGTTGGGGTCACCGGGGAGCTGTTTTTT

clone_size: few
d_call: TRBD1
v_call: TRBV19
j_call: TRBJ1-1
cdr3_aa: CASSLSGRQTGENTEAFF
cdr3_nt: TGTGCCAGTAGTCTCTCAGGGAGGCAGACAGGGGAGAACACTGAAGCTTTCTTT

clone_size: .
d_call: .
v_call: TRBV30
j_call: TRBJ1-2
cdr3_aa: CAWSVGIWAGDTF
cdr3_nt: TGTGCCTGGAGTGTCGGGATCTGGGCCGGGGACACCTTC

clone_size: .
d_call: .
v_call: TRBV19
j_call: TRBJ1-6
cdr3_aa: CASSDSYNSPLHF
cdr3_nt: TGTGCCAGTTCGGACAGCTATAATTCACCCCTCCACTTT

clone_size: .
d_call: .
v_call: TRBV27
j_call: TRBJ1-2
cdr3_aa: CASSPGNTGLRRGYTF
cdr3_nt: TGTGCCAGCAGTCCGGGGAACACCGGGCTCCGAAGGGGCTACACCTTC

clone_size: once
d_call: .
v_call: TRBV12-3/TRBV12-4
j_call: TRBJ1-4
cdr3_aa: CASSLIREKLFF
cdr3_nt: TGTGCCAGCAGTTTAATTCGGGAAAAACTGTTTTTT

clone_size: .
d_call: .
v_call: TRBV10-3
j_call: TRBJ1-3
cdr3_aa: CAITEPSGNTIYF
cdr3_nt: TGTGCCATCACGGAGCCCTCTGGAAACACCATATATTTT

clone_size: once
d_call: .
v_call: TRBV29-1
j_call: TRBJ1-2
cdr3_aa: CSAGGVVRGYTF
cdr3_nt: TGCAGCGCCGGGGGGGTGGTAAGAGGCTACACCTTC

clone_size: .
d_call: .
v_call: TRBV25-1
j_call: TRBJ2-5
cdr3_aa: CASSRRSGETQYF
cdr3_nt: TGTGCCAGCAGTCGACGATCAGGAGAGACCCAGTACTTC

clone_size: once
d_call: .
v_call: TRBV11-1
j_call: TRBJ1-1
cdr3_aa: CASSPGGMKAFF
cdr3_nt: TGTGCCAGCAGCCCGGGGGGGATGAAAGCTTTCTTT

clone_size: .
d_call: .
v_call: TRBV9
j_call: TRBJ2-7
cdr3_aa: CASSVDSGPEQYF
cdr3_nt: TGTGCCAGCAGCGTAGATAGTGGGCCCGAGCAGTACTTC

clone_size: .
d_call: TRBD1
v_call: TRBV27
j_call: TRBJ2-7
cdr3_aa: CASRGTGATYEQYF
cdr3_nt: TGTGCCAGCAGAGGGACAGGGGCGACCTACGAGCAGTACTTC

clone_size: .
d_call: .
v_call: TRBV6-1
j_call: TRBJ2-5
cdr3_aa: CASTGLSETQHF
cdr3_nt: TGTGCCAGCACCGGCCTGTCGGAGACCCAGCACTTC

clone_size: .
d_call: TRBD2
v_call: TRBV10-3
j_call: TRBJ2-1
cdr3_aa: CAIRAREVNEQFF
cdr3_nt: TGTGCCATCAGGGCACGGGAGGTCAATGAGCAGTTCTTC

clone_size: few
d_call: .
v_call: TRBV12-3/TRBV12-4
j_call: TRBJ1-1
cdr3_aa: CASRGGRSEAFF
cdr3_nt: TGTGCCAGCCGGGGGGGTCGGAGTGAAGCTTTCTTT

clone_size: .
d_call: .
v_call: TRBV3-1/TRBV3-2
j_call: TRBJ1-6
cdr3_aa: CASSQVFRASPLHF
cdr3_nt: TGTGCCAGCAGCCAAGTTTTCAGGGCTTCACCCCTCCACTTT